The 22 T cell receptor beta chains presented below share a single source sample, sequenced in a study of T-cell reconstitution after alpha-beta-depleted transplantation in children. The library targeted TCRbeta and was prepared with unique molecular identifiers. Using its own MiXCR run on the PCR reads, TCRdb lists one record per CDR3 protein. The sample consists of under 250,000 distinct CDR3 sequences, around 25% of them appearing once. Source: PBMCs, mostly from graft donor cells, taken 360 days after TCRalphabeta/CD19-depleted stem cell transplant. All receptors come from a female patient aged 2-10 years who had a stem cell transplant for congenital amegakaryocytic thrombocytopenia, so the T cells may come from the graft donor.

This clonotype was recorded a few times. This chain connects TRBV10-3 to TRBJ1-2, with no clear D. In germline, CDR1 is ENHRY, CDR2 SYGVKD. The CDR3 is 13 amino acids. V lost 11 bases, J lost 5 bases, and 18 bases lay in between. DNA for the CDR3: TGTGCCTCAAACATGGGCGGTGGTTATGGCTACACCTTC. Its protein is CASNMGGGYGYTF.

The V call is TRBV7-3, the J call TRBJ2-1; 13 nucleotides align to TRBD2. This CDR3 region has 16 residues. The V gene end was trimmed by 5 bases and the J gene end by 6 bases; junction bases not matched to a gene: 7. Germline CDR1 and CDR2: SGHTA and FQGTGA. CDR3 DNA sequence: TGTGCCAGCAGCACCATACTAGCGGGAGGGTTCAATGAGCAGTTCTTC. It is translated as CASSTILAGGFNEQFF.

This clonotype has at least ten counts. The CDR3 sequence is CASSLQGENEKLFF. DNA for the CDR3: TGTGCCAGCAGTCTACAGGGGGAGAATGAAAAACTGTTTTTT. The rearrangement uses TRBV12-3 or TRBV12-4 and TRBJ1-4; 8 nucleotides match TRBD1. J was trimmed by 5 bases and V by 5 bases; bases with no gene match: 4. The CDR3 totals 14 residues.

V usage is TRBV20-1 and J usage is TRBJ2-7; TRBD2 might be the D (6 bases). Looked up from germline, CDR1 is DFQATT and CDR2 is SNEGSKA (reference sequence). V shed 0 bases and J shed 2 bases, with 11 bases lying between them. This CDR3 is built from 14 residues. The CDR3 sequence is CSARDTAGPYEQYF. The CDR3 DNA is TGCAGTGCTAGAGATACGGCGGGGCCCTACGAGCAGTACTTC.

In this sample, this clonotype turned up a few times. The chain recombines TRBV27 with TRBJ2-3; D possibly uses TRBD1 or TRBD2 (5 bases each). The CDR3 is 12 residues long. V lost 3 bases, J lost 11 bases, and 12 bases lay in between. CDR1 and CDR2 from the germline V gene are MNHEY and SMNVEV (reference sequence). The CDR3 loop reads CASSFRSGQQYF. In DNA form, the CDR3 reads TGTGCCAGCAGTTTCAGGAGCGGACAGCAGTATTTT.

This chain joins TRBV13 and TRBJ2-3; TRBD2 aligns across 11 bases. CDR3 size: 16 residues. Germline CDR1 and CDR2: PRHDT and FYEKMQ (reference sequence). J gave up 4 bases and V 5 bases, and 8 bases lay outside the gene matches. The CDR3 DNA follows: TGTGCCAGCAGCCCCCCTAGCGGGGGGCTCCCAGATACGCAGTATTTT. As protein: CASSPPSGGLPDTQYF.

J is TRBJ2-2 and V is TRBV7-3, with TRBD1 identical over 7 bases. CDR3 length: 14 amino acids. The V gene end was trimmed by 5 bases and the J gene end by 6 bases; junction bases not matched to a gene: 6. Germline CDR1 is SGHTA and CDR2 is FQGTGA. CDR3 bases: TGTGCCAGCAGCCTACAGGGGATCTCCGGGGAGCTGTTTTTT. Protein sequence: CASSLQGISGELFF. Combining the CDR3 with reference TRBV7-3 and TRBJ2-2 gives the whole variable domain GAGVSQTPSNKVTEKGKYVELRCDPISGHTALYWYRQSLGQGPEFLIYFQGTGAADDSGLPNDRFFAVRPEGSVSTLKIQRTERGDSAVYLCASSLQGISGELFFGEGSRLTVL.

The table lists this clonotype with a few counts. V is TRBV12-3 or TRBV12-4 and J is TRBJ2-7; 13 nucleotides match TRBD2. This CDR3 is built from 16 residues. Trimming took 4 bases from V and 1 from J; bases not matched to a gene: 4. The CDR3 here is CASSWETSGGSYEQYF. In DNA form, the CDR3 reads TGTGCCAGCAGTTGGGAGACTAGCGGGGGGTCCTACGAGCAGTACTTC.

This clonotype was picked up a small number of times. The chain employs TRBV19 and TRBJ1-1; D not certain. The CDR3 extends over 15 amino acids. Deletions cut 3 bases from V and 1 base from J, with 12 bases between. In germline, CDR1 is LNHDA, CDR2 SQIVND (reference sequence). The CDR3 region is CASSIRSPPNTEAFF. CDR3 nucleotides: TGTGCCAGTAGTATTCGGTCCCCTCCGAACACTGAAGCTTTCTTT.

This clonotype was counted many times. The rearrangement joins TRBV12-3 or TRBV12-4 to TRBJ2-1; D gene uncertain. The CDR3 loop spans 13 amino acids. V lost 4 bases and J lost 7, with 11 bases in between. The chain's CDR3 is CASSYETGNEQFF. CDR3 coding DNA: TGTGCCAGCAGTTACGAGACTGGAAATGAGCAGTTCTTC.

Turning to this clonotype: The junction differs from germline at one of its ends, possibly a read error. The chain joins TRBV28 to TRBJ2-5, with 9 bases lining up with TRBD2. CDR1 MDHEN and CDR2 SYDVKM come from the germline V gene. The length of the CDR3 is 15 residues. The CDR3 nucleotides read TGTGCCAGCAGTCGACCGGGACTAGCCTTAGAGACCCCGTACTTC. Translating it yields CASSRPGLALETPYF.

The rearrangement joins TRBV5-8 to TRBJ2-7, with D possibly matching TRBD2 (6 bases). Germline CDR1 and CDR2: SGHTS and YDEGEE. Trimming shortened V by 5 bases and J by 3 bases, and 21 bases separated the two germline ends. CDR3 length equals 16 residues. This chain's CDR3 is CASRHKSPGLRYEQYF. CDR3 in DNA: TGTGCCAGCAGACACAAATCTCCGGGACTGCGCTACGAGCAGTACTTC. The full variable domain, with the rest looked up from reference TRBV5-8 and TRBJ2-7, is EAGVTQSPTHLIKTRGQQATLRCSPISGHTSVYWYQQALGLGLQFLLWYDEGEERNRGNFPPRFSGRQFPNYSSELNVNALELEDSALYLCASRHKSPGLRYEQYFGPGTRLTVT.

The table lists this clonotype with a few counts. The J gene is TRBJ2-1, the V gene TRBV20-1, with 7 bases that match TRBD1. This CDR3 has 11 amino acids. V was pared by 5 bases and J by 6 bases, with 1 base of the junction left unmatched. Germline CDR1 and CDR2: DFQATT and SNEGSKA (reference sequence). The CDR3 reads CSAWDSNEQFF. In DNA, the CDR3 is TGCAGTGCTTGGGACAGCAATGAGCAGTTCTTC.

The genes are TRBV6-2 or TRBV6-3 and TRBJ2-7; D remains unclear. This CDR3 has 15 residues. V lost 6 bases and J lost 5, with 20 bases in between. Germline loops: CDR1 MNHEY, CDR2 SVGEGT. In DNA form, the CDR3 reads TGTGCCAGCAGCCGTGATAATAGAGCGCCCAACGAGCAGTACTTC. Amino acid sequence: CASSRDNRAPNEQYF.

The rearrangement joins TRBV11-2 to TRBJ1-2; TRBD1 matches 8 bases. Germline V CDR1 and CDR2: SGHAT, FQNNGV. V trimming: 5 bases; J trimming: 6 bases; junction bases outside the gene matches: 8. The CDR3 length is 14 residues. Written as DNA, the CDR3 is TGTGCCAGCAGCGCGCCGGGACAGGCAGATGGCTACACCTTC. Protein: CASSAPGQADGYTF.

This clonotype was detected only a few times. This chain links TRBV7-2 with TRBJ1-2; TRBD1 is a possible D gene (5 bases). Trimming removed 4 bases at V and 7 bases at J, with 16 bases between. This CDR3 contains 14 residues. Germline loops: CDR1 SGHTA, CDR2 FQGNSA. CDR3 DNA sequence: TGTGCCAGCAGCTCCGACAGTGCCAGGTTTGGCTACACCTTC. Its translation is CASSSDSARFGYTF.

V and J are TRBV4-1 and TRBJ2-7; tentatively, D is TRBD2 (5 bases). V was clipped by 4 bases and J by 4 bases, with 11 bases between them. The CDR3 covers 13 residues. Germline V gives CDR1 MGHRA, CDR2 YSYEKL. The CDR3 bases are TGCGCCAGCAGCCCGTGGTCGGGGTACGAGCAGTACTTC. Translated, it gives CASSPWSGYEQYF.

This clonotype was recorded many times. The V and J genes are TRBV7-9 and TRBJ2-7; 7 bases agree with TRBD1. The CDR3 sequence is 16 residues long. J gave up 1 base and V 4 bases, and 10 bases lay outside the gene matches. Germline V gene data show CDR1 as SEHNR and CDR2 as FQNEAQ (reference sequence). The CDR3 DNA reads TGTGCCAGCAGCTCAACCCGGACAGGTAGATCCTACGAGCAGTACTTC. The encoded protein is CASSSTRTGRSYEQYF. Full variable domain (missing parts from reference TRBV7-9 and TRBJ2-7): DTGVSQNPRHKITKRGQNVTFRCDPISEHNRLYWYRQTLGQGPEFLTYFQNEAQLEKSRLLSDRFSAERPKGSFSTLEIQRTEQGDSAMYLCASSSTRTGRSYEQYFGPGTRLTVT.

This rearrangement joins TRBV10-3 to TRBJ2-1, with TRBD2 matching 12 bases. V gave up 7 bases and J gave up 4 bases; unmatched junction bases: 5. CDR3 length: 15 residues. Germline CDR1 and CDR2: ENHRY and SYGVKD. The CDR3 DNA sequence: TGTGCCATCACCTCGACTAGCGGGAGATACAATGAGCAGTTCTTC. Protein: CAITSTSGRYNEQFF.

There are a few counts of this clonotype. The rearrangement links TRBV12-3 or TRBV12-4 to TRBJ2-5, with TRBD1 matching 10 bases. Trimming removed 3 bases from V and 4 bases from J; junction bases left unmatched: 5. The CDR3 is made up of 15 amino acids. The CDR3 region has the DNA TGTGCCAGCAGTTTGGACAGGGGGATCCGAGAGACCCAGTACTTC. Protein sequence: CASSLDRGIRETQYF.

The V gene is TRBV20-1, the J gene TRBJ2-1, with D hard to call. Germline CDR1 reads DFQATT; CDR2 reads SNEGSKA (reference sequence). CDR3 length: 12 amino acids. The V end was cut by 5 bases, the J end by 3 bases, with 8 bases between. This CDR3 reads CSAPNSYNEQFF. The CDR3 bases are TGCAGTGCTCCGAATAGCTACAATGAGCAGTTCTTC.

This chain links TRBV28 with TRBJ1-5, with D hard to call. V lost 10 bases and J 1 base, leaving 23 bases between the germline ends. Per the germline V gene, CDR1 is MDHEN and CDR2 is SYDVKM. CDR3 size: 17 residues. This chain's CDR3 is CATNAPNYQLSNQPQHF. The CDR3 bases are TGTGCCACCAATGCCCCGAACTACCAATTAAGCAATCAGCCCCAGCATTTT.